This T cell receptor beta chain was sequenced in a study of cytomegalovirus exposure and HLA in healthy donors (dated by TCRdb to the late 2010s). Regarding the research as a whole: According to an earlier analysis of 587 of the donors, 200 million or so T cells yielded 117 million unique TCR beta sequences and more than 250 Gb of sequence data. Around 320 gigabases of sequencing data and approximately 85 million unique TCR sequences were included in an early release covering 500 to 750 HLA-typed donors. Among the roughly 390 genotyped donors, under 90% belonged to the genetic ancestry cluster associated with self-reported Caucasian donors. The study aimed to test whether signatures of past pathogen exposure could be identified by cataloging public T cell receptors. Using immunosequencing, the study profiled T cell repertoires from about 620 subjects and related those repertoires to cytomegalovirus serostatus. A separate validation cohort of roughly 130 different subjects was used in addition to the approximately 610-subject first cohort. To predict cytomegalovirus infection status, the study combined high-throughput TCR immunosequencing, statistical association of individual TCRs with disease status, and machine learning. A later analysis re-examined previously published TCR beta repertoires from several hundred donors and added high-resolution HLA genotyping to investigate patterns of TCR occurrence. Rather than drawing on any new phenotypic data, the later analysis identified candidate immune exposures from TCR beta sequences and the way those sequences occurred across donors. In an earlier analysis of roughly 600 of the donors, high-throughput TCR beta sequencing was used to judge whether each TCR beta V gene segment behaved as functional or pseudogenic. Donor age, sex, ethnicity and CMV serostatus were collected together with the repertoire data. A later genetic analysis used genome-wide SNP genotypes for about 65% of the 666 donors, treating that subset as a discovery cohort. All discovery cohort repertoires had been generated using a single sequencing platform. HLA typing included class I and class II loci at four-digit resolution. The number of typed donors differed by locus: roughly 629-640 for A, B, C, DRB1 and DQB1; some 500 for DQA1; approximately 600 for DPA1; and about 450 for DPB1. Roughly 5 DR-DQ haplotypes were handled as single units for association and clustering, since linkage in the cohort was strong. Among 398 genotyped donors of the cohort, an average of around 240,000 unique TCR beta nucleotide sequences were sequenced per donor, about a sixth of them non-productive.

The cohort comprised fewer than 750 healthy bone marrow donors. At the time of sampling, every cohort member was nominally healthy, though immune exposures that went unrecorded were likely present. The donor was CMV seropositive and belonged to the group of 250 to 300 seropositive cohort members. A peripheral blood sample was collected from each donor, and TCR beta sequencing was performed on peripheral blood mononuclear cells. Genomic DNA extraction from the blood cell samples was performed with the Qiagen DNeasy Blood Extraction Kit. Library preparation used the immunoSEQ multiplex PCR assay. For the multiplex PCR, a mixture combining 60 forward primers for TCR Vbeta segments and 13 reverse primers for TCR Jbeta segments was used. A multiplex PCR assay on genomic DNA amplified the CDR3 region of rearranged TCR beta genes. Amplified TCR beta libraries were sequenced as 87-base-pair reads on the Illumina HiSeq System. The source study handled its data this way. Across the 640 or so repertoires, a later analysis counted approximately 75 million unique TCR beta chains, around 11 million of which were shared by at least two donors. Raw reads were error-corrected and collapsed into unique sequences with a nearest-neighbor algorithm that merged closely related sequences to remove PCR and sequencing errors. V, D and J gene segments were assigned by aligning CDR3 sequences to IMGT reference sequences. For a sequence to be retained, a match of at least six nucleotides was required to both a V gene segment and a J gene segment. Rearrangements were classified as productive when the CDR3 lacked stop codons and remained in frame with V and J, and all other rearrangements were classified as non-productive. CDR3 was defined by IMGT convention, running from the second conserved V-encoded cysteine to the conserved J-encoded phenylalanine. The earlier analysis of about 640 of the donors excluded any sequence lacking an unambiguous match to a single V gene segment. In an earlier analysis of 587 of the donors, V segments were called functional above 56.7% productive rearrangements and were called segregating when the between-donor standard deviation exceeded 5%. A statistical classification framework was built to diagnose cytomegalovirus status from the catalog of TCR beta chain sequences. V and J gene assignment, in a later analysis, came from comparing TCR nucleotide sequences with IMGT/GENE-DB human TR gene sequences. The TCRdist pipeline was used in a later analysis to assign CDR3 sequences and most-parsimonious VDJ recombination scenarios. In a later analysis, each TCR beta chain was defined by its CDR3 amino acid sequence together with its V-gene family, and reads lacking a unique V-gene family were excluded. A later analysis removed roughly 590 highly shared, low-generation-probability nucleotide sequences to deal with suspected cross-contamination and a sequencing artifact. A later analysis calculated a clonal expansion index for each public chain from normalized within-repertoire ranks of inferred template counts. A later analysis computed generation probabilities with a VDJ recombination model fitted to out-of-frame rearrangements, and checked the results against IGoR. A later analysis scored TCR-TCR, TCR-HLA and TCR-CMV co-occurrence with hypergeometric tests, applying a repertoire-size bias correction to TCR pairs. To estimate false discovery rates, a later analysis permuted the HLA or CMV assignments 20 times. In a later analysis, co-occurring TCRs were grouped using DBSCAN, and TCRdist sequence similarity was added for clustering within HLA-allele-positive subsets. For co-occurrence clustering, repertoires with fewer than 30,000 or more than 120,000 public chains were excluded, along with 5 or 6 repertoires with anomalous nucleotide sharing. TCRdb took this table from immuneACCESS and kept in-frame rearrangements with V and J called. Such tables lack part of the clones; where checked against another copy, unresolved V genes explain under half of the gap, and the rest is unexplained. The V and J calls and clone size were taken over from that table, and D and trimming were inferred from the DNA. Within this sample are 100,000 to 150,000 clones, with more than 70% of them counted one time only. The top ten constitute around 8.5% of the sample.

As encoded in the germline V gene, CDR1 is SGHAT while CDR2 is FQNNGV. V is pruned by 5 bases and J by 5 bases, leaving 11 bases of the junction without a gene match. From its cysteine to its phenylalanine, the CDR3 spans 15 amino acids. Only the CDR3 portion is preserved as DNA: 45 bases, with reading frame beginning at the first base. General conclusions and limits of the study: In an earlier analysis of under 600 of the donors, most TCR beta V segments were observed in productive rearrangements about 87% or about 30% of the time, broadly matching IMGT annotations. HLA typing was unavailable for some donors at each locus, so association tests used only the typed subset. Immune exposure information for the cohort was limited to CMV serostatus. Roughly uniform sequencing depth across donors was assumed in presence/absence analyses, although this assumption may not hold. A cluster of highly shared sequence variants was judged likely to represent a technical artifact of the sequencing pipeline. In a later analysis, 15,000 to 20,000 TCR beta sequences were associated with specific HLA alleles at a false discovery rate of 0.05. In a later analysis, HLA-associated TCR beta chains were found to be more clonally expanded and to have lower generation probabilities than equally common non-associated chains. In both the original and validation cohorts, the classifier was reported to diagnose cytomegalovirus status with high specificity and sensitivity. When HLA alleles, especially DR and DQ, strongly co-occurred, attributing TCR associations to individual alleles was difficult. Most CMV-associated TCR beta chains appeared to be HLA-restricted in a later analysis, and the HLA associations seemed to be driven largely by CMV exposure. A further reported finding was that TCR beta sequences accurately predicted the HLA-A and HLA-B alleles for most subjects in the first cohort. Linkage disequilibrium might explain the correlated functional status among segregating V segments, but an unknown experimental factor could not be excluded. Most TCR sequences were observed very rarely across donors, whereas some public TCRs were present in many individuals. According to a later analysis, TCR association rates differed among HLA loci, with DRB1 alleles showing the most associated TCRs and HLA-C alleles showing the fewest. A later genetic analysis associated a missense DCLRE1C variant with V-gene and J-gene trimming of TCR beta chains, and an independent cohort replicated the association. The earlier analysis of a few hundred of the donors excluded 15 to 20 rarely observed V segments, including chromosome 9 orphons, because counts were too low. Some IMGT-functional V segments, including TRBV6-2 and TRBV6-3, could not be distinguished by the 87-base-pair reads and were therefore excluded. The authors suggested that the approach could potentially be extended to other disease states and immunological phenotypes. A total of about 180 TCR beta chains were listed by the study as associated with cytomegalovirus. Compared with the approximately 700-donor mean, donors in an Asian-associated ancestry cluster had fewer N-insertions in productive TCRs, according to a later genetic analysis. In this cohort, only TCR beta chains were sequenced, and detectable features were limited by the absence of alpha or paired-chain data. In vitro tests confirmed that a few of the cytomegalovirus-associated TCR beta chains recognize cytomegalovirus antigens. Several of the top co-occurrence clusters appeared to be linked to parvovirus B19, influenza, CMV and Epstein-Barr virus, according to a later analysis.

About this clone itself: Its antigen is currently not known. No much larger clone exists at a distance of one base, and base qualities are not known.

The chain links TRBV11-2 with TRBJ1-2, and 7 junctional nucleotides match TRBD1. What was sequenced was PBMCs. This receptor was taken from a woman aged 45 to 65 in good health and CMV-seropositive. The CDR3 protein sequence reads: CASSTLQGQNYGYTF. The sequenced DNA is TGTGCCAGCAGCACTCTACAGGGACAGAATTATGGCTACACCTTC.